This TCR beta chain was documented in a study of blood T cell repertoires in COVID-19. As for the study in general: COVID-19 samples, acute and convalescent, were from the United States, Italy and Spain.

Produced via immunoSEQ multiplex PCR; TCRdb's table is partial and in-frame only. The sample lists 130,000 to 150,000 clones, under 85% occurring once. The length of the CDR3 is 13 residues. V lost 6 bases to trimming and J lost 5 bases; unmatched junction nucleotides: 4. The germline V gene has CDR1 ENHRY and CDR2 SYGVKD. The chain links TRBV10-3 to TRBJ2-5; 9 bases fit TRBD1. This sequence was found in a human donor in a cohort sampled during active COVID-19. Sequenced input: peripheral blood. In nucleotides, the CDR3 is TGTGCCATCAGACAGGGGGCGTCGGAGACCCAGTACTTC. Translated: CAIRQGASETQYF.